The clone carrying this TCR beta chain occurred many times. This sample is drawn from a study of molecular identifiers for immune sequencing clone quantification. CDR1 and CDR2 (germline): LGHNA, YSLEER. With 0 bases clipped from V and 3 bases from J, the junction kept 8 bases outside the gene matches. The CDR3 has 17 amino acids. TCRdb independently ran MiXCR on the PCR reads; one entry per CDR3 protein. Of hundreds of thousands of distinct CDR3 sequences listed, about 25% are singletons. This sequence was found in a human donor in good health. Some libraries in this study had Jurkat cell RNA spiked in. The sample was naive CD8+ T cells from blood, with Jurkat cell RNA spiked in. The subset is: FACS-sorted CD8+CD4-CCR7+CD45RA+ naive T cells. The chain recombines TRBV4-3 with TRBJ1-1, with 9 bases aligning to TRBD1. The CDR3 sequence: CASSQDSRGQGYTEAFF. The CDR3 bases are TGCGCCAGCAGCCAAGATTCAAGGGGACAGGGATACACTGAAGCTTTCTTT.